Here is one T cell receptor (beta chain) with its context. The antigen is unknown. This entry is derived from a study of CD8 T cells in ankylosing spondylitis. General observations from the study: Ankylosing spondylitis blood appeared to carry a characteristic TCR beta motif of several highly homologous variants. According to the report, clones linked to the disease were significantly enriched in matched synovial fluid samples taken from ankylosing spondylitis patients.

In TCRdb, the 5' RACE reads were re-called with MiXCR into one record per CDR3 protein. This repertoire shows some 250,000 distinct CDR3 sequences, about 24% found once; its top ten account for about 0.6%. CDR1 is DFQATT and CDR2 is SNEGSKA in the germline V gene (reference sequence). This CDR3 has 14 residues. V was cut by 4 bases and J by 4 bases, with 15 bases left in between. The sequence derives from a male donor with ankylosing spondylitis or in good health (not recorded which). The sequencing sample was made of blood, either unsorted or a sorted T cell fraction (not recorded which). The genes are TRBV20-1 and TRBJ2-3, with unresolved D. The CDR3 protein is CSATFRYFPDTQYF. As DNA, the CDR3 is TGCAGTGCTACTTTTCGGTATTTTCCAGATACGCAGTATTTT.